A single sample is the source of the 27 T cell receptor beta chains below, sequenced in a study of T-cell reconstitution after alpha-beta-depleted transplantation in children. Study results and limitations: At the one-year point after transplant, T-cell counts and TCRbeta diversity were found to come mostly from T cells that had been newly produced.

Their target antigens are unknown. The TCRbeta library incorporated unique molecular identifiers. Via MiXCR, TCRdb re-called the PCR reads, giving one row per CDR3 protein. The table includes about 300,000 distinct CDR3 sequences, around 7.3% detected once. The sample consisted of peripheral blood, taken 360 days after TCRalphabeta/CD19-depleted stem cell transplant. Receptors were obtained from a female patient under 10 years old who had a stem cell transplant for Fanconi anemia, so the T cells may come from the graft donor.

This clonotype appeared a few times. The chain employs TRBV7-8 and TRBJ1-1; D unresolved. Germline V gene data show CDR1 as SGHVS and CDR2 as FQNEAQ. V was cut by 5 bases and J by 5 bases, with 18 bases left in between. CDR3 length: 15 residues. CDR3 nucleotide sequence: TGTGCCAGCAGCCCCTCCTGGGCCCGAACAACTGAAGCTTTCTTT. It translates to CASSPSWARTTEAFF.

The chain links TRBV5-5 to TRBJ1-2; the D gene is possibly TRBD1 (6 bases). The CDR3 sequence is 14 residues long. In germline, CDR1 is SGHKS, CDR2 YYEKEE (reference sequence). The germline V and J ends were trimmed by 3 bases and 6 bases, with 15 bases remaining between them. The CDR3 region has the DNA TGTGCCAGCAGCTCGGGGATATACAGGGATGGCTACACCTTC. This encodes CASSSGIYRDGYTF.

J is TRBJ1-5 and V is TRBV10-3; 7 nucleotides align to TRBD1. The germline V gene has CDR1 ENHRY and CDR2 SYGVKD. V lost 5 bases, J lost 4 bases, and 8 bases stayed unmatched. The CDR3 length is 15 residues. CDR3 DNA sequence: TGTGCCATCAGTCGTGGACAGGAGCCTAATCAGCCCCAGCATTTT. Encoded protein: CAISRGQEPNQPQHF.

The chain is built from TRBV18 and TRBJ2-3, with 7 bases matching TRBD1. The V and J ends lost 3 bases and 1 base, in that order; junction bases with no gene match: 16. CDR3 length: 19 amino acids. CDR1 and CDR2 (germline): KGHSH, LQKENI. The CDR3 bases are TGTGCCAGCTCACCGACCCCCCTGACAGGGACACCCGGCACAGATACGCAGTATTTT. It yields the protein CASSPTPLTGTPGTDTQYF.

V and J are TRBV4-2 and TRBJ1-2; the D gene is possibly TRBD1 (5 bases). Trimming took off 8 bases at V and 8 bases at J, with 15 bases between the two ends. Germline CDR1 and CDR2: LGHNA and YNFKEQ. The CDR3 is 12 amino acids. This CDR3 is CASWDGSRGYTF. CDR3 nucleotide sequence: TGTGCCAGCTGGGACGGATCCAGGGGCTACACCTTC.

V and J are TRBV5-1 and TRBJ2-1; D is unresolved. The germline gives CDR1 SGHRS, CDR2 YFSETQ. This CDR3 contains 15 residues. With 1 base removed from V and 6 bases from J, the gap between germline ends came to 14 bases. CDR3 nucleotides: TGCGCCAGCAGCTTGTCCAGTTCCTTCACCAATGAGCAGTTCTTC. Encoded protein: CASSLSSSFTNEQFF.

This clonotype was recorded a few times. The V and J genes are TRBV6-2 or TRBV6-3 and TRBJ2-1; TRBD1 agrees at 7 bases. CDR1 is MNHEY and CDR2 is SVGEGT in the germline V gene. V was clipped by 4 bases and J by 7 bases; unmatched bases: 1. The CDR3 is 12 amino acids. CDR3 sequence (DNA): TGTGCCAGCAGTTCACAGGGGAATGAGCAGTTCTTC. This codes for CASSSQGNEQFF.

This clonotype occurred many times. V is TRBV6-1 and J is TRBJ2-2; D uncertain. Germline CDR1 reads MNHNS; CDR2 reads SASEGT. Trimming pared 2 bases from V and 3 bases from J, leaving 7 bases between. The CDR3 covers 14 residues. Written as DNA, the CDR3 is TGTGCCAGCAGTGAACGCAGGTACACCGGGGAGCTGTTTTTT. It is translated as CASSERRYTGELFF.

This clonotype was picked up a small number of times. The V and J genes are TRBV20-1 and TRBJ2-3; 12 nucleotides agree with TRBD2. Per germline, CDR1 DFQATT and CDR2 SNEGSKA (reference sequence). This CDR3 has 20 residues. Losses at the gene ends were 5 bases for V and 0 bases for J; bases not matched to a gene: 18. CDR3 amino acids: CSAAHRLAGAGAFSTDTQYF. The DNA for the CDR3 is TGCAGTGCTGCACACCGACTAGCGGGAGCTGGTGCCTTTAGCACAGATACGCAGTATTTT.

This sequence joins TRBV7-2 and TRBJ2-3, with D possibly being TRBD2 (5 bases). Per the germline V gene, CDR1 is SGHTA and CDR2 is FQGNSA. With 5 bases removed from V and 2 bases from J, the gap between germline ends came to 20 bases. The CDR3 length is 17 residues. CDR3 coding DNA: TGTGCCAGCAGCGGTAGACGAGGGTACAGACTCACAGATACGCAGTATTTT. Amino acid sequence: CASSGRRGYRLTDTQYF.

This clonotype showed up many times. The rearrangement links TRBV4-1 to TRBJ2-1; 7 nucleotides line up with TRBD1. Trimming took 3 bases from V and 2 from J; bases not matched to a gene: 4. Per the germline V gene, CDR1 is MGHRA and CDR2 is YSYEKL. The CDR3 runs 15 residues. CDR3 residues: CASSHPGTAYNEQFF. CDR3 in DNA: TGCGCCAGCAGCCACCCCGGGACAGCCTACAATGAGCAGTTCTTC.

In this sample, this clonotype turned up many times. V is TRBV7-6 and J is TRBJ2-2; weak D call: TRBD2 (7 bases). V lost 4 bases and J lost 4, with 22 bases in between. The germline V gene has CDR1 SGHVS and CDR2 FNYEAQ. This CDR3 spans 18 amino acids. The CDR3 region is CASSSLLRGGLSTGELFF. The CDR3 region has the DNA TGTGCCAGCAGCTCCCTTTTGAGGGGGGGCCTCAGCACCGGGGAGCTGTTTTTT.

This clonotype was picked up a small number of times. The chain has TRBV5-4 and TRBJ2-1, with D maybe TRBD1 (6 bases). The CDR3 covers 16 residues. V lost 3 bases to trimming and J lost 0 bases, with 13 bases between them. Germline-derived CDR1 and CDR2 are SGHNT and YYREEE (reference sequence). The CDR3 protein is CASSSTTGSSYNEQFF. The CDR3 DNA reads as TGTGCCAGCAGCTCAACGACAGGTAGCTCCTACAATGAGCAGTTCTTC.

In its sample, this clonotype was seen a few times. The chain carries TRBV20-1 and TRBJ2-4, with a weak D call TRBD2 (6 bases). This CDR3 comprises 19 residues. The germline CDR1 and CDR2 sequences are DFQATT and SNEGSKA (reference sequence). V lost 1 base to trimming and J lost 0 bases, with 22 bases between them. The CDR3 DNA follows: TGCAGTGCTAGAGTAGGCAGACAGATAGGGGACTTAGCCAAAAACATTCAGTACTTC. It translates to CSARVGRQIGDLAKNIQYF.

This sequence joins TRBV18 and TRBJ2-3, with D perhaps matching TRBD1 or TRBD2 (5 bases each). Trimming removed 5 bases from V and 4 bases from J, with 13 bases in between. The CDR3 is 14 residues long. Germline V CDR1 and CDR2: KGHSH, LQKENI. CDR3 nucleotides: TGTGCCAGCTCAGCAGGGTACGGGGCAGATACGCAGTATTTT. It translates to CASSAGYGADTQYF.

This clonotype was seen ten or more times. This chain uses TRBV5-1 with TRBJ2-7; the D gene is possibly TRBD1 (6 bases). Germline V gene lookup returns CDR1 SGHRS and CDR2 YFSETQ. The CDR3 is 17 residues long. With 3 bases removed from V and 3 bases from J, the gap between germline ends came to 22 bases. CDR3 residues: CASSSSDSSILLYEQYF. In DNA, the CDR3 is TGCGCCAGCAGCTCGTCGGACAGCTCTATCCTTCTCTACGAGCAGTACTTC. Complete variable domain (other parts from reference TRBV5-1 and TRBJ2-7): KAGVTQTPRYLIKTRGQQVTLSCSPISGHRSVSWYQQTPGQGLQFLFEYFSETQRNKGNFPGRFSGRQFSNSRSEMNVSTLELGDSALYLCASSSSDSSILLYEQYFGPGTRLTVT.

This clonotype has at least ten counts. The chain employs TRBV9 and TRBJ2-5; maybe TRBD2 (6 bases). The germline CDR1 and CDR2 sequences are SGDLS and YYNGEE. V lost 0 bases to trimming and J lost 1 base, with 10 bases between them. This CDR3 has 15 residues. CDR3 region: CASSVGTTAQETQYF. The DNA for the CDR3 is TGTGCCAGCAGCGTAGGGACTACCGCCCAAGAGACCCAGTACTTC.

In this sample, this clonotype turned up many times. This sequence joins TRBV11-2 and TRBJ2-7, with D perhaps TRBD2 (6 bases). Trimming cost V 0 bases and J 2 bases, with 20 bases left between them. The CDR3 length is 18 residues. Germline V lookup: CDR1 SGHAT, CDR2 FQNNGV. CDR3 protein: CASSLDRKRVGPPYEQYF. CDR3 nucleotides: TGTGCCAGCAGCTTAGATCGTAAGCGGGTAGGTCCTCCCTACGAGCAGTACTTC.

This clonotype came up many times. The gene calls are TRBV4-1 and TRBJ2-7; the D is unclear. This CDR3 is built from 15 residues. The V end was cut by 1 base, the J end by 0 bases, with 10 bases between. The germline V gene encodes CDR1 MGHRA and CDR2 YSYEKL. The CDR3 region has the DNA TGCGCCAGCAGCCAAGCAGGTTCCTACTCCTACGAGCAGTACTTC. Translating gives CASSQAGSYSYEQYF.

This clonotype was observed many times. V and J are TRBV20-1 and TRBJ2-3, with TRBD2 matching 7 bases. Germline lookup yields CDR1 DFQATT and CDR2 SNEGSKA (reference sequence). The CDR3 is 13 amino acids. After removal of 4 bases from V and 3 bases from J, the junction contained 4 bases not matched to a gene. CDR3 in amino acids: CSAIRGETDTQYF. The CDR3, as DNA: TGCAGTGCTATACGGGGGGAGACAGATACGCAGTATTTT.

This clonotype was seen ten or more times. This chain uses TRBV29-1 with TRBJ2-7; 14 nucleotides agree with TRBD2. V lost 6 bases to trimming and J lost 2 bases; unmatched junction nucleotides: 6. CDR1 and CDR2 (germline): SQVTM, ANQGSEA. The CDR3 sequence is 15 residues long. CDR3 sequence: CSVRGLAGATYEQYF. The CDR3 DNA sequence: TGCAGCGTCCGGGGACTAGCGGGGGCGACCTACGAGCAGTACTTC.

This clonotype appeared a few times. The rearrangement links TRBV28 to TRBJ2-1, with D perhaps given as TRBD1 or TRBD2 (6 bases each). The germline CDR1 and CDR2 sequences are MDHEN and SYDVKM. With 8 bases removed from V and 4 bases from J, the gap between germline ends came to 18 bases. This CDR3 has 15 amino acids. CDR3 DNA: TGTGCCAGCTCTAACGCAGGGGCGGGGTACAATGAGCAGTTCTTC. This encodes CASSNAGAGYNEQFF.

The sample holds many counts of this clonotype. The chain uses TRBV20-1 and TRBJ1-4, with D maybe TRBD1 (6 bases). Trimming cost V 5 bases and J 8 bases, with 21 bases left between them. The CDR3 consists of 15 residues. Germline CDR1 and CDR2: DFQATT and SNEGSKA (reference sequence). CDR3 coding DNA: TGCAGTGCTCATTCCAGGGGAGCGGTCTGGGAAAAACTGTTTTTT. It specifies CSAHSRGAVWEKLFF.

This clonotype was seen many times. The rearrangement uses TRBV29-1 and TRBJ2-7; D remains ambiguous. V gave up 5 bases and J gave up 0 bases, with 17 bases separating them. Germline V gene lookup returns CDR1 SQVTM and CDR2 ANQGSEA. This CDR3 is 15 amino acids long. The CDR3 bases are TGCAGCGTTATGGGCTTCTTAGACCCCTCCTACGAGCAGTACTTC. As protein: CSVMGFLDPSYEQYF.

In this sample, this clonotype turned up a few times. The V gene is TRBV9, the J gene TRBJ2-7; TRBD1 aligns across 12 bases. The CDR3 sequence is 14 residues long. J was trimmed by 7 bases and V by 3 bases; bases with no gene match: 5. Per the germline V gene, CDR1 is SGDLS and CDR2 is YYNGEE. CDR3 loop: CASSAGTGGLEQYF. The CDR3 DNA follows: TGTGCCAGCAGCGCCGGGACAGGGGGCCTAGAGCAGTACTTC.

This clonotype was seen repeatedly, ten times or more. This rearrangement joins TRBV13 to TRBJ2-7; D uncertain. The germline V gene has CDR1 PRHDT and CDR2 FYEKMQ (reference sequence). The CDR3 runs to 13 residues. V shed 3 bases and J shed 0 bases, with 6 bases lying between them. CDR3 nucleotide sequence: TGTGCCAGCAGCTTTCATGACTCCTACGAGCAGTACGTC. Residues: CASSFHDSYEQYV.

This clonotype was seen at least ten times. This chain joins TRBV5-8 and TRBJ2-5, with TRBD1 as a possible D gene (6 bases). This CDR3 contains 15 residues. Germline assignment: CDR1 SGHTS and CDR2 YDEGEE. V was trimmed by 4 bases and J by 1 base, leaving 14 bases between them. The CDR3, as DNA: TGTGCCAGCAGCATTGGTGGGGGCCGCCAAGAGACCCAGTACTTC. Amino acids: CASSIGGGRQETQYF.